The rows below give T cell receptor beta chains drawn from one sample of a study of shared T cell receptors in the human thymus. The table came from immunoSEQ multiplex PCR; TCRdb's copy has only in-frame clones and leaves some out. The profile covers hundreds of thousands of clones, with 70% to 90% appearing a single time and 0.0094% taken by the ten largest. Another study also made use of these data, one on human thymus T cells.

The specimen was thymocytes. The receptors stem from a boy under two years old with a congenital heart defect. Each CDR3 is given with its conserved first and last residue. A D gene is named only where the DNA matches it firmly. Not all rows give a size; the values are once, few, many and, for expanded clones, a class.

d_gene	abundance	j_gene	v_gene	CDR3nt	CDR3aa
-	-	TRBJ1-5	TRBV7-8	TGTGCCAGCAGCCCCCCCCAGGGCCCTTGGGCTCAGCCCCAGCATTTT	CASSPPQGPWAQPQHF
TRBD1	-	TRBJ2-7	TRBV6-4	TGTGCCAGCATCAGAAGGCAGGGGGCGGCCGAGCAGTACTTC	CASIRRQGAAEQYF
TRBD1	-	TRBJ1-4	TRBV4-1	TGCGCCAGCAGCCACTTCCGGGACAGGGGTGAAAAACTGTTTTTT	CASSHFRDRGEKLFF
TRBD1	-	TRBJ2-7	TRBV7-6	TGTGCCAGCAGCTTAGGAAGGGACAGCTTATCTGTGAGCTCCTACGAGCAGTACTTC	CASSLGRDSLSVSSYEQYF
-	-	TRBJ2-1	TRBV6-4	TGTGCCAGCAGTGACCGATGTCAGGATGAGGGTATGGATTGCTCCTACAATGAGCAGTTCTTC	CASSDRCQDEGMDCSYNEQFF
-	-	TRBJ2-3	TRBV5-1	TGCGCCAGCAGCTTGGGTGGGACACAAAGCACGGATACGCAGTATTTT	CASSLGGTQSTDTQYF
-	-	TRBJ1-4	TRBV15	TGTGCCACCAGCAGTTTCTCCGGCAGCGATAATGAAAAACTGTTTTTT	CATSSFSGSDNEKLFF
-	-	TRBJ1-4	TRBV5-6	TGTGCCAGCAGCTTGACCCAAAATACACGAGGTGAAAAACTGTTTTTT	CASSLTQNTRGEKLFF
-	-	TRBJ1-2	TRBV28	TGTGCCAGCAGTGGAAAGGACAGCAACTATGGCTACACCTTC	CASSGKDSNYGYTF
-	-	TRBJ2-1	TRBV11-3	TGTGCCAGCAGCCTTCCTCCCGGTGAGCAGTTCTTC	CASSLPPGEQFF
-	-	TRBJ2-3	TRBV2	TGTGCCAGCAGGGACCAGGGGGGAGATACGCAGTATTTT	CASRDQGGDTQYF
-	-	TRBJ1-5	TRBV18	TGTGCCAGCTCACCACAACAGGGTGCAAATCAGCCCCAGCATTTT	CASSPQQGANQPQHF
TRBD2	-	TRBJ2-7	TRBV29-1	TGCAGCGTTGAGGTTAGCGGGGTGTACGAGCAGTACTTC	CSVEVSGVYEQYF
TRBD1	few	TRBJ1-1	TRBV4-3	TGCGCCAGCAGCCGCAGACAGGGAACTGAAGCTTTCTTT	CASSRRQGTEAFF
-	-	TRBJ2-1	TRBV20-1	TGCAGTCTGGTTGCGGGATCGGTGCAGTTCTTC	CSLVAGSVQFF
TRBD1	-	TRBJ2-7	TRBV30	TGTGCCTGGAGTCCACCCGGACAGGGATTCGCGTCCTACGAGCAGTACTTC	CAWSPPGQGFASYEQYF
-	-	TRBJ1-5	TRBV7-7	TGTGCTAGCAGCCATCCCTCCTTAGACGGGGGAAATCAGCCCCAGCATTTT	CASSHPSLDGGNQPQHF
-	-	TRBJ1-5	TRBV6-5	TGTGCCAGCAGACCGATGCAGGGTCATCAGCCCCAGCATTTT	CASRPMQGHQPQHF
TRBD2	-	TRBJ2-7	TRBV7-2	TGTGCCAGCAGCTCGGGACTAGCGGGGGAGCAGTACTTC	CASSSGLAGEQYF
-	-	TRBJ1-6	TRBV30	TGTGCCTGGAGTGTACAGGCAAAAAATTCACCCCTCCACTTT	CAWSVQAKNSPLHF
TRBD1	-	TRBJ2-5	TRBV5-1	TGCGCCAGCAGCTTACAGGGGCAAGAGACCCAGTACTTC	CASSLQGQETQYF
-	-	TRBJ1-2	TRBV6-5	TGTGCCAGCAGAGGGGGCTATGGCTACACCTTC	CASRGGYGYTF
-	-	TRBJ1-5	TRBV12-5	TGTGCTAGTGGTTTGGTACAGCAGGGTAAGGATAGCAATCAGCCCCAGCATTTT	CASGLVQQGKDSNQPQHF
-	-	TRBJ1-3	TRBV4-3	TGCGCCAGCAGCCAAGACCGCGGGTTTAACACCATATATTTT	CASSQDRGFNTIYF